This T cell receptor beta chain emerged from a study of graft-versus-host responses after intestinal transplantation. Background on the study: Each of the recipients got a multivisceral, liver-intestinal, or isolated intestinal transplant. Induction with anti-thymocyte globulin, then tacrolimus and steroids for about 3 years, was given to all recipients.

Points on this clone: Its antigen remains unknown.

CDR3 size: 14 residues. Per germline, CDR1 SGHAT and CDR2 FQNNGV. Trimming removed 1 base at V and 5 bases at J, with 11 bases between. Assay used: immunoSEQ multiplex PCR; TCRdb lists only in-frame clones, some missing. The table records roughly 77,000 clones, about 90% of them present only once. The sample consisted of unstimulated CD8+ T cells sorted from spleen or lymph node cells, taken before intestinal transplant. The chain employs TRBV11-2 and TRBJ2-5, with a tentative D call TRBD1 (5 bases). This TCR derives from a human donor who received an intestinal transplant. The CDR3 DNA reads TGTGCCAGCAGCTTAGGGGGCGGTCTGGAGACCCAGTACTTC. This encodes CASSLGGGLETQYF.